The subject of this entry is one T cell receptor (beta chain). Its antigen is currently not known. The record has no base qualities; no much larger clone is one base away. TCRbeta CDR3 regions were amplified from genomic DNA using the immunoSEQ Assay, a bias-controlled multiplex PCR. The study's processing was this. Within the assay, amplification of reference gene primers was used to estimate how many nucleated cells each sample contained. Sequence reads were collapsed and filtered to measure the absolute abundance of every unique TCRbeta CDR3 rearrangement. Productive Simpson clonality was computed per sample as the square root of Simpson's diversity index over productive rearrangements. Held by TCRdb, this immuneACCESS table contains in-frame sequences only and omits some clones. Under half of the omission traces to an unresolved V gene where checked; the cause of the rest is unknown. V, J and clone size reflect that table, while D and trimming were determined from the DNA. This sample is represented by 380,000 or so clones; about 89% of them were singletons. Over 1% of the sample lies in the top ten.

Whole blood was collected in K2EDTA tubes by collaborating institutions according to the institutions' own protocols. For TCRbeta analysis, collaborators shipped samples in one of three forms: frozen whole blood, isolated PBMCs, or DNA extracted from either of those sample types. This sample stems from a study of blood T cell repertoires in COVID-19 (dated by TCRdb to about 2020). Background on the whole study: Samples from collaborators originated in the United States, Italy and Spain and spanned both the acute and convalescent phases of COVID-19. The material from the prospective study consisted of cDNA or gDNA derived from T cells, B-cell-depleted T cells, or PBMCs. The dataset comprised deeply sampled blood TCRbeta repertoires from subjects exposed to, actively infected with, or recovered from COVID-19. The repertoires were made available in a free public database intended to serve as a resource for research on the immune response to SARS-CoV-2. Samples were obtained from the ongoing ImmuneRACE study (first 160 participants) and from 1,000 to 1,500 subjects provided by 6 global collaborators. Sample metadata almost always included a de-identified subject ID, COVID-19 status, age in years and sex. Where available, HLA class I and class II types were taken from metadata supplied by the sample provider and were not determined by assay-based typing.

Between the V and J ends, shortened by 1 base and 4 bases respectively, the junction contains 12 bases. The CDR3 spans 15 residues, from the cysteine through the phenylalanine. The read is trimmed to its CDR3 DNA, 45 bases read in frame from base 1. CDR1 and CDR2, looked up from the germline V gene, are SGHVS and FQNEAQ. Study-level results and caveats: Clinical and demographic metadata were provided uncurated, with the amount varying by source and participant.

Sequencing used peripheral blood. This clonotype was obtained from a man in his forties or fifties with acute or convalescent COVID-19. The V and J genes are TRBV7-8 and TRBJ2-3; the D gene is not confidently resolved. The CDR3 corresponds to CASSLVSSLADTQYF. Read as DNA, the sequence is TGTGCCAGCAGCTTAGTCTCGTCACTTGCAGATACGCAGTATTTT.